Given below is one TCR beta chain in context. The antigen remains unidentified. These data are taken from a study of cytomegalovirus exposure and HLA in healthy donors. Whole-study results and caveats: The study carried out a later analysis of TCR beta sequences. It associated 15,000 to 20,000 of them with specific HLA alleles at a false discovery rate of 0.05. Cytomegalovirus association was assigned to around 150 TCR beta chains.

In the PCR, 60 Vbeta and 13 Jbeta primers were used. Data came from immunoSEQ multiplex PCR; TCRdb stores just in-frame clones and leaves some out. Among 130,000 to 150,000 clones listed, 60% to 85% were seen once. The length of the CDR3 is 15 residues. With 0 bases removed from V and 3 bases from J, the gap between germline ends came to 11 bases. CDR1 and CDR2 (germline): MGHRA, YSYEKL. This chain uses TRBV4-1 with TRBJ1-2, with a weak D call TRBD1 (5 bases). The sequencing sample was made of PBMCs. The TCR was taken from a male donor in good health and CMV-seronegative. DNA of the CDR3: TGCGCCAGCAGCCAAGAATCGTGGGGGGACTATGGCTACACCTTC. Amino acid sequence: CASSQESWGDYGYTF.